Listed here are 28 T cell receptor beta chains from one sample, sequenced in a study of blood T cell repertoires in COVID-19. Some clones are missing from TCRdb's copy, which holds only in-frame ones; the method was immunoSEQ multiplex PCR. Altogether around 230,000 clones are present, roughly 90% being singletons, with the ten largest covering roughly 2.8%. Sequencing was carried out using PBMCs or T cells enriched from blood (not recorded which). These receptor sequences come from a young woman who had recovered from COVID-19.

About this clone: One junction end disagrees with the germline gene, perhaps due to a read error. CDR3 residues: CASREGQGHNQPQHF. DNA of the CDR3: TGTGCCAGCAGGGAAGGACAGGGTCACAATCAGCCCCAGCATTTT. This chain links TRBV2 with TRBJ1-5, with TRBD1 matching over 8 bases. CDR3 length equals 15 residues. The germline gives CDR1 SNHLY, CDR2 FYNNEI. Full variable domain (outside the CDR3, taken from reference TRBV2 and TRBJ1-5): EPEVTQTPSHQVTQMGQEVILRCVPISNHLYFYWYRQILGQKVEFLVSFYNNEISEKSEIFDDQFSVERPDGSNFTLKIRSTKLEDSAMYFCASREGQGHNQPQHFGDGTRLSIL.

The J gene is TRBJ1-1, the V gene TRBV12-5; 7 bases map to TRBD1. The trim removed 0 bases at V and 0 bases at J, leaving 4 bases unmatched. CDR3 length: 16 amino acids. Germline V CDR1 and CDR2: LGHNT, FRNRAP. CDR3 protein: CASGLVSGQVNTEAFF. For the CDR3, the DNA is TGTGCTAGTGGTTTGGTTTCCGGACAGGTGAACACTGAAGCTTTCTTT.

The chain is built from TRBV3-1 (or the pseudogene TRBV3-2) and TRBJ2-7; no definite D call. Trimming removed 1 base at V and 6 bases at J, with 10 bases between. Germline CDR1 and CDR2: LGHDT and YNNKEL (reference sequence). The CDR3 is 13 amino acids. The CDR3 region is CASSQVVSSEQYF. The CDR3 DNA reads TGTGCCAGCAGCCAAGTGGTAAGCTCCGAGCAGTACTTC.

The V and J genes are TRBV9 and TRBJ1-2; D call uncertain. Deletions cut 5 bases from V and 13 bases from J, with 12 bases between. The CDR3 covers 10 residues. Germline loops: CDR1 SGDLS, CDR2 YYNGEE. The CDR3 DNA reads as TGTGCCAGCAGTTCCTCCACGGTCACCTTC. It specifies CASSSSTVTF.

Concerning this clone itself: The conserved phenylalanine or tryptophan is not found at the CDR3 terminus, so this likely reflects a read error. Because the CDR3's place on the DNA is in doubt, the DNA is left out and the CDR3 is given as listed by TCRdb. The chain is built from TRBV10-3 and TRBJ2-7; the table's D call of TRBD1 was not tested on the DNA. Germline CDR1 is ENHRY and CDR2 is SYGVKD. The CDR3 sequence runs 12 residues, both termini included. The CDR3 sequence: CAISESRQGLLY.

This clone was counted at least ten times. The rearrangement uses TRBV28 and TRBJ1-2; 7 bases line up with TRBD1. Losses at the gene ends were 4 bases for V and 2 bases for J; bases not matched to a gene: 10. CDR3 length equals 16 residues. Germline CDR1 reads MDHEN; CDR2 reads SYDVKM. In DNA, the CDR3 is TGTGCCAGCAGTTCCCCAGCCGACAGGGCAAACTATGGCTACACCTTC. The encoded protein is CASSSPADRANYGYTF.

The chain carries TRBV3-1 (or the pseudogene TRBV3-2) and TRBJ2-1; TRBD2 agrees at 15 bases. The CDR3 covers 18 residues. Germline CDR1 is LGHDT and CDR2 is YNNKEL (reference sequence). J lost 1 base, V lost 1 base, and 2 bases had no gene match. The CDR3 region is CASSQVGTSGGSYNEQFF. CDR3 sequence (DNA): TGTGCCAGCAGCCAAGTCGGGACTAGCGGGGGGTCCTACAATGAGCAGTTCTTC.

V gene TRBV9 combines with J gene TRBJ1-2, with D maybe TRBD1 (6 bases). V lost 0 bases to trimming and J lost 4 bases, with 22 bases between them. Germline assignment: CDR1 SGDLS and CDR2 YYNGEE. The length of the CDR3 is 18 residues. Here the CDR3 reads CASSVEQGFSDGSYGYTF. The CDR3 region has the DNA TGTGCCAGCAGCGTAGAACAGGGTTTTTCGGACGGATCCTATGGCTACACCTTC.

This CDR3 is CASSMTGMGTEAFF. CDR3 nucleotide sequence: TGTGCCAGTAGTATGACAGGGATGGGGACTGAAGCTTTCTTT. V is TRBV19 and J is TRBJ1-1; TRBD1 matches 7 bases. The V segment lost 3 bases and the J segment 5 bases; nucleotides outside the gene matches: 6. CDR3 length: 14 amino acids. Germline V gives CDR1 LNHDA, CDR2 SQIVND (reference sequence).

CDR3 in amino acids: CASSDLGQLQETQYF. The CDR3 coding sequence is TGCGCCAGCAGCGACCTGGGACAGCTACAAGAGACCCAGTACTTC. This rearrangement joins TRBV5-1 to TRBJ2-5; TRBD1 aligns across 7 bases. The CDR3 consists of 15 residues. Trimming cost V 4 bases and J 2 bases; bases outside gene matches: 8. Germline V gene lookup returns CDR1 SGHRS and CDR2 YFSETQ.

CDR3 loop: CASRWGVVGELFF. For the CDR3, the DNA is TGTGCCAGCAGATGGGGGGTGGTCGGGGAGCTGTTTTTT. The gene calls are TRBV27 and TRBJ2-2, with a tentative D call TRBD2 (6 bases). The CDR3 has 13 amino acids. The V end lost 6 bases, the J end lost 7 bases, and 12 bases lay between the germline ends. CDR1 MNHEY and CDR2 SMNVEV come from the germline V gene (reference sequence).

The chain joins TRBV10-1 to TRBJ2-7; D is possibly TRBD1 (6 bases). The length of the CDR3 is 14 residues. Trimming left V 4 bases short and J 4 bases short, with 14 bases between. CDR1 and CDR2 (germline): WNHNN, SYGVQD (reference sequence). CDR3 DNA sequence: TGCGCCAGCAGTGTTAGGACAGTGCAATACGAGCAGTACTTC. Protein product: CASSVRTVQYEQYF.

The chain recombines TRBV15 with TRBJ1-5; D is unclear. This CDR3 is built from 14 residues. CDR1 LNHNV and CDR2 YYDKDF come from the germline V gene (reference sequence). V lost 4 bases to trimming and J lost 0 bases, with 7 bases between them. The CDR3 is CATSTTPSNQPQHF. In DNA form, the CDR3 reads TGTGCCACCAGCACGACACCTAGCAATCAGCCCCAGCATTTT.

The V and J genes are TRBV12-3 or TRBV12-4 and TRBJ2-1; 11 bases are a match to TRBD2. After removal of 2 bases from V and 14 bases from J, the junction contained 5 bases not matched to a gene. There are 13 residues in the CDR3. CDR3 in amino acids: CASSLLAGGPKFF. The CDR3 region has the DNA TGTGCCAGCAGTTTATTAGCGGGGGGGCCTAAGTTCTTC.

CDR3 protein: CASSHGTSGKETQYF. Here the CDR3 DNA reads TGTGCCAGCAGCCATGGGACTAGCGGGAAAGAGACCCAGTACTTC. The chain has TRBV3-1 (or the pseudogene TRBV3-2) and TRBJ2-5; 13 bases fit TRBD2. With 3 bases clipped from V and 3 bases from J, the junction kept 1 base outside the gene matches. Looked up from germline, CDR1 is LGHDT and CDR2 is YNNKEL (reference sequence). The CDR3 is 15 residues long.

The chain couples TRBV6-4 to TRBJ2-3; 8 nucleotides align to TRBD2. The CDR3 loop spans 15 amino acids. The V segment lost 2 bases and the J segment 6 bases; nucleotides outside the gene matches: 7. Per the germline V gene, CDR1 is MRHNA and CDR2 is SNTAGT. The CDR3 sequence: CASSDEAGAWDTQYF. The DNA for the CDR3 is TGTGCCAGCAGTGACGAAGCGGGGGCCTGGGATACGCAGTATTTT.

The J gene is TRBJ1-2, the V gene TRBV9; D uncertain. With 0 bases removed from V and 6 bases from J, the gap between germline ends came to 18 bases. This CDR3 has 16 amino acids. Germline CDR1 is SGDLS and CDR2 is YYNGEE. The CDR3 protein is CASSVATRDGEDGYTF. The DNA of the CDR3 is TGTGCCAGCAGCGTAGCTACAAGAGATGGTGAGGATGGCTACACCTTC.

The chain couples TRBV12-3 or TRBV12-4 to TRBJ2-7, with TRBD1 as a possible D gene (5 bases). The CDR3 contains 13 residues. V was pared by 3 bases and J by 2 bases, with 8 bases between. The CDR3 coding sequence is TGTGCCAGCAGTTTTCAGGGTCCCTACGAGCAGTACTTC. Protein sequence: CASSFQGPYEQYF.

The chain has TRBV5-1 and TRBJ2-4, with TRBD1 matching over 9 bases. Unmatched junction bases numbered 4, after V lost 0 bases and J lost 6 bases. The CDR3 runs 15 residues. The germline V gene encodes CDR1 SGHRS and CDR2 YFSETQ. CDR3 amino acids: CASSLGDRAANIQYF. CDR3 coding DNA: TGCGCCAGCAGCTTGGGGGACAGGGCCGCAAACATTCAGTACTTC.

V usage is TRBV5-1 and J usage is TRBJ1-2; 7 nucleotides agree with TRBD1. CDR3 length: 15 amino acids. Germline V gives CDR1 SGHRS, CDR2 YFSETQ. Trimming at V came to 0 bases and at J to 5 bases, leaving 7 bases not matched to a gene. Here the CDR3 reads CASSLEDGTAYGYTF. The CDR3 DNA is TGCGCCAGCAGCTTGGAAGACGGGACAGCGTATGGCTACACCTTC.

The CDR3 loop reads CASSGRTTLYEQYF. CDR3 nucleotide sequence: TGTGCCAGTAGCGGACGGACTACTCTGTACGAGCAGTACTTC. The rearrangement uses TRBV19 and TRBJ2-7, with D perhaps matching TRBD2 (6 bases). Germline V lookup: CDR1 LNHDA, CDR2 SQIVND (reference sequence). There are 14 residues in the CDR3. The V and J ends lost 6 bases and 4 bases respectively, with 16 bases between them.

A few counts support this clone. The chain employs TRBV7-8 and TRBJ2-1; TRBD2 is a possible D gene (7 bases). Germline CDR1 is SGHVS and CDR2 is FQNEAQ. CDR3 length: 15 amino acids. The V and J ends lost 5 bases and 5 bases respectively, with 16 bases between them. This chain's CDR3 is CASSKSGTRNNEQFF. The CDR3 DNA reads TGTGCCAGCAGCAAAAGCGGGACACGGAACAATGAGCAGTTCTTC.

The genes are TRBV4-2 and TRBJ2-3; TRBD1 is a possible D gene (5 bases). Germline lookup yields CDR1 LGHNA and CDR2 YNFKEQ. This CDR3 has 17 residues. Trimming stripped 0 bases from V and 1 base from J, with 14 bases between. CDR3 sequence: CASSQDRQGAGTDTQYF. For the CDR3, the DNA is TGTGCCAGCAGCCAAGATCGGCAGGGCGCTGGCACAGATACGCAGTATTTT.

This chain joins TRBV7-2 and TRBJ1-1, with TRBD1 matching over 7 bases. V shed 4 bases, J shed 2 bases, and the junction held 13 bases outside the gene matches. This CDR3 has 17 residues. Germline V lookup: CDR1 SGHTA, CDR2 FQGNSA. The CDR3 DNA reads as TGTGCCAGCAGCTCCAACCCCGAGACAGGGCTTAACACTGAAGCTTTCTTT. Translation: CASSSNPETGLNTEAFF.

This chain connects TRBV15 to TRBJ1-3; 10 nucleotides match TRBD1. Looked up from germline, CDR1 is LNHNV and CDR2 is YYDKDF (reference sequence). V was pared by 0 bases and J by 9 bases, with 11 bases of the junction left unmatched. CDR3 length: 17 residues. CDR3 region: CATSRDLRQGASSTIYF. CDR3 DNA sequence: TGTGCCACCAGCAGAGATCTGCGACAGGGGGCTTCGAGCACCATATATTTT. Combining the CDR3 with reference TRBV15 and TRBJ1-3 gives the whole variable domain DAMVIQNPRYQVTQFGKPVTLSCSQTLNHNVMYWYQQKSSQAPKLLFHYYDKDFNNEADTPDNFQSRRPNTSFCFLDIRSPGLGDTAMYLCATSRDLRQGASSTIYFGEGSWLTVV.

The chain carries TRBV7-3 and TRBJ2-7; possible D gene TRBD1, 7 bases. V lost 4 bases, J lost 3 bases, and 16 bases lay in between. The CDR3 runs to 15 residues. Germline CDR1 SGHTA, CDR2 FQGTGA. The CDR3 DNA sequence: TGTGCCAGCAGCTCCCAGGGGCAGGGGGGCTACGAGCAGTACTTC. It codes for CASSSQGQGGYEQYF. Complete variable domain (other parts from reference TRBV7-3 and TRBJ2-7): GAGVSQTPSNKVTEKGKYVELRCDPISGHTALYWYRQSLGQGPEFLIYFQGTGAADDSGLPNDRFFAVRPEGSVSTLKIQRTERGDSAVYLCASSSQGQGGYEQYFGPGTRLTVT.

This CDR3 is CASSQGKGQFSYEQYF. The CDR3 bases are TGTGCCAGCAGCCAAGGCAAGGGACAGTTCTCCTACGAGCAGTACTTC. The rearrangement links TRBV4-2 to TRBJ2-7; 7 nucleotides agree with TRBD1. There are 16 residues in the CDR3. Germline V gene sequence: CDR1 LGHNA, CDR2 YNFKEQ. V was clipped by 1 base and J by 0 bases; unmatched bases: 6.

The CDR3 coding sequence is TGCGCCAGCAGCCAAAGGGACAGCAAACAGTTCTTC. Translation: CASSQRDSKQFF. V usage is TRBV4-1 and J usage is TRBJ2-1; 7 nucleotides line up with TRBD1. The CDR3 spans 12 residues. Germline V CDR1 and CDR2: MGHRA, YSYEKL. V gave up 2 bases and J gave up 13 bases; unmatched junction bases: 5.